This T cell receptor (beta chain) was recovered during a study of read filtering for tumor transcriptome and immune sequencing. Whole-study findings and limits: Around 82% of IR-seq clonotypes had a single read, yet these held about 3.5% of reads. RNA-seq captured clonotypes less deeply and reliably than IR-seq.

Molecular barcoded adaptors covering alpha/delta and beta/gamma chains were used on 400 ng RNA. In TCRdb, the reads were re-called with MiXCR into one record per CDR3 protein. The sample has about 48,000 distinct CDR3 sequences; roughly a fifth are singletons. Details on this clonotype: Antigen: not known.

The CDR3 spans 13 residues. The V gene lost 3 bases and the J gene lost 13 bases, with 16 bases spanning the gap. The sequencing input was a population of CD138-negative cells sorted from bone marrow. This chain joins TRBV12-3 or TRBV12-4 and TRBJ2-1, with D unclear. This TCR came from a donor at least 40 years old with multiple myeloma. The CDR3 DNA reads TGTGCCAGCAGTTTCGGGTCAGTTTTTAATCAGTTCTTC. This codes for CASSFGSVFNQFF.